This TCR beta chain derives from a study of T cells after yellow fever vaccination. Study-wide context: Preparation used SMART-Seq v4 Ultra Low Input for the low-cell-number fractions.

The CDR3 runs 17 residues. The V end lost 2 bases, the J end lost 3 bases, and 17 bases lay between the germline ends. Germline loops: CDR1 MNHEY, CDR2 SVGAGI. TCRdb re-analysed the 5' RACE reads in MiXCR, keeping a single row per CDR3 protein. The sample includes a few hundred thousand distinct CDR3 sequences, roughly 3.9% of them seen just once. A few counts support this clonotype. The TCR originated in a man between 18 and 29 years old who received the YFV17D yellow fever vaccine. The sample in question was PBMCs, obtained 5 days after the yellow fever booster vaccination. The genes are TRBV6-5 and TRBJ2-1; D gene unclear. The CDR3 is CASSYGDKGAFYNEQFF. Here the CDR3 DNA reads TGTGCCAGCAGTTACGGGGATAAAGGAGCCTTCTACAATGAGCAGTTCTTC.